Following are 3 T cell receptor beta chains from one sample sequenced in a study of blood T cell repertoires in COVID-19. TCRdb's table, derived via immunoSEQ multiplex PCR, lists solely in-frame clones and lacks some. Of 25,000 or so clones listed, around 91% are singletons. Sequencing input: peripheral blood. The receptors here all came from a man between 65 and 85 years old with acute or convalescent COVID-19.

V usage is TRBV18 and J usage is TRBJ2-2; TRBD2 matches at 8 bases. CDR1 is KGHSH and CDR2 is LQKENI in the germline V gene. The ends lost 5 bases at V and 3 bases at J; junction bases unmatched: 8. The CDR3 loop spans 16 amino acids. The chain's CDR3 is CASSSAAGEDTGELFF. In DNA, the CDR3 is TGTGCCAGCTCATCAGCAGCGGGAGAGGACACCGGGGAGCTGTTTTTT.

CDR3 nucleotides: TGTGCCAGCAGCTTAGTCGGGACAGGGGATTCACCCCTCCACTTT. Its translation: CASSLVGTGDSPLHF. The V gene is TRBV7-2, the J gene TRBJ1-6, with TRBD1 identical over 10 bases. Germline CDR1 is SGHTA and CDR2 is FQGNSA. Unmatched junction bases numbered 2, after V lost 1 base and J lost 8 bases. This CDR3 has 15 residues.

This chain connects TRBV12-1 to TRBJ2-7; no DNA check was done on the table's D call, TRBD1. TRBV12-1 is a recognized pseudogene. This CDR3 has 12 residues. CDR3 in amino acids: CASSIHRGPQYF. CDR3 coding DNA: TGTGCCAGCAGCATCCACAGGGGGCCGCAGTACTTC.